These 14 T cell receptor beta chains originate from one sample sequenced in a study of control samples from healthy donors and cancer patients. Assay: immunoSEQ multiplex PCR; the TCRdb copy retains only in-frame clones and omits some. Of 100,000 or so clones in the sample, approximately 90% were seen once. Source material: blood. Receptors originate from a woman between 18 and 29 years old in good health.

V usage is TRBV6-1 and J usage is TRBJ1-2; 8 bases are a match to TRBD1. Germline assignment: CDR1 MNHNS and CDR2 SASEGT. This CDR3 spans 14 amino acids. Germline trimming cut 2 bases from V and 4 bases from J; bases unmatched to any gene: 3. This chain's CDR3 is CASSEQGATYGYTF. The CDR3 DNA reads TGTGCCAGCAGTGAACAGGGGGCGACCTATGGCTACACCTTC.

The V gene is TRBV6-2 or TRBV6-3, the J gene TRBJ2-7; 9 bases match TRBD2. J gave up 4 bases and V 5 bases, and 3 bases lay outside the gene matches. The germline CDR1 and CDR2 sequences are MNHEY and SVGEGT. There are 13 residues in the CDR3. In nucleotides, the CDR3 is TGTGCCAGCAGTGAGCGGGAGGTATACGAGCAGTACTTC. It encodes CASSEREVYEQYF.

Details on this clone: Other DNA sequences from this sample encode an identical CDR3 as well. The chain combines TRBV5-1 with TRBJ2-2, with TRBD1 matching over 9 bases. The germline V gene has CDR1 SGHRS and CDR2 YFSETQ. V lost 4 bases and J lost 2; bases outside the gene matches: 3. The CDR3 has 15 residues. The CDR3 is CASSPGQGNTGELFF. In DNA form, the CDR3 reads TGCGCCAGCAGCCCGGGACAGGGAAACACCGGGGAGCTGTTTTTT.

The CDR3 DNA reads TGTGCCAGCAGCAAGGGGACAGGGGGCTCCTACGAGCAGTACTTC. Translating gives CASSKGTGGSYEQYF. The chain employs TRBV5-6 and TRBJ2-7, with 11 bases lining up with TRBD1. With V trimmed by 4 bases and J by 0 bases, 3 bases remained unmatched. The germline V gene encodes CDR1 SGHDT and CDR2 YYEEEE. This CDR3 has 15 amino acids.

The chain has TRBV7-9 and TRBJ2-2; weak D call: TRBD2 (6 bases). The CDR3 sequence is 16 residues long. Trimming shortened V by 11 bases and J by 0 bases, and 19 bases separated the two germline ends. Germline V gene data show CDR1 as SEHNR and CDR2 as FQNEAQ (reference sequence). The CDR3 here is CAGPPPRGSNTGELFF. CDR3 nucleotides: TGTGCCGGGCCCCCACCACGGGGGTCGAACACCGGGGAGCTGTTTTTT.

This chain connects TRBV9 to TRBJ1-4; D remains unclear. V was cut by 0 bases and J by 8 bases, with 14 bases left in between. The CDR3 spans 15 residues. CDR1 is SGDLS and CDR2 is YYNGEE in the germline V gene. The CDR3 nucleotides read TGTGCCAGCAGCGTAGTGAACGGGGTAGGGGAAAAACTGTTTTTT. It encodes CASSVVNGVGEKLFF.

The chain links TRBV3-1 (or the pseudogene TRBV3-2) to TRBJ1-3, with D uncertain. In germline, CDR1 is LGHDT, CDR2 YNNKEL (reference sequence). V was cut by 0 bases and J by 2 bases, with 8 bases left in between. The CDR3 runs 15 residues. The CDR3 is CASSQDPTAGNTIYF. The CDR3 DNA follows: TGTGCCAGCAGCCAAGATCCAACTGCTGGAAACACCATATATTTT.

V and J are TRBV10-2 and TRBJ1-5, with 8 bases that match TRBD1. The V gene end was trimmed by 5 bases and the J gene end by 4 bases; junction bases not matched to a gene: 16. Germline assignment: CDR1 WSHSY and CDR2 SAAADI. This CDR3 has 18 residues. Here the CDR3 DNA reads TGCGCCAGCAGTTCCGGGACAGGTGACCTTGTAAGGAATCAGCCCCAGCATTTT. As protein: CASSSGTGDLVRNQPQHF.

The chain uses TRBV7-9 and TRBJ2-2, with 9 bases aligning to TRBD1. Per the germline V gene, CDR1 is SEHNR and CDR2 is FQNEAQ (reference sequence). V was clipped by 3 bases and J by 4 bases; unmatched bases: 3. The CDR3 totals 15 residues. CDR3 in amino acids: CASSLTGGITGELFF. The CDR3 DNA is TGTGCCAGCAGCTTGACAGGGGGGATCACCGGGGAGCTGTTTTTT.

The genes are TRBV19 and TRBJ1-1; no firm D call. The CDR3 is 14 residues long. Germline values: CDR1 LNHDA, CDR2 SQIVND (reference sequence). V lost 3 bases, J lost 8 bases, and 16 bases lay in between. DNA of the CDR3: TGTGCCAGTAGTATGGTGTTCGGCGAGCCAGAAGCTTTCTTT. Amino acid sequence: CASSMVFGEPEAFF. Drawing the rest from reference TRBV19 and TRBJ1-1, the complete variable domain is DGGITQSPKYLFRKEGQNVTLSCEQNLNHDAMYWYRQDPGQGLRLIYYSQIVNDFQKGDIAEGYSVSREKKESFPLTVTSAQKNPTAFYLCASSMVFGEPEAFFGQGTRLTVV.

Note on this clone: Other DNA sequences in this specimen translate into the identical CDR3. The chain joins TRBV2 to TRBJ1-2, with 8 nucleotides matching TRBD1. There are 13 residues in the CDR3. V gave up 3 bases and J gave up 5 bases; unmatched junction bases: 2. Looked up from germline, CDR1 is SNHLY and CDR2 is FYNNEI. The chain's CDR3 is CASSDGQGYGYTF. The CDR3 DNA is TGTGCCAGCAGTGACGGACAGGGTTATGGCTACACCTTC.

The chain combines TRBV12-3 or TRBV12-4 with TRBJ2-5, with 8 bases identical to TRBD1. After removal of 1 base from V and 11 bases from J, the junction contained 0 bases not matched to a gene. The CDR3 runs 11 residues. CDR3 sequence reads: CASSLGDRQYF. The CDR3 nucleotides read TGTGCCAGCAGTTTAGGGGACAGGCAGTACTTC.

The chain couples TRBV24-1 to TRBJ2-7; 7 positions match TRBD2. The CDR3 has 13 amino acids. Germline values: CDR1 KGHDR, CDR2 SFDVKD. The trim removed 10 bases at V and 6 bases at J, leaving 11 bases unmatched. CDR3 in amino acids: CATKTRTSSEQYF. In nucleotides, the CDR3 is TGTGCCACAAAGACCCGGACTAGTTCCGAGCAGTACTTC.

The J gene is TRBJ1-1, the V gene TRBV6-5, with no clear D. CDR1 and CDR2 from the germline V gene are MNHEY and SVGAGI. The CDR3 has 12 residues. The germline V and J ends were trimmed by 0 bases and 4 bases, with 3 bases remaining between them. In DNA, the CDR3 is TGTGCCAGCAGTTACTCACCCACTGAAGCTTTCTTT. Protein sequence: CASSYSPTEAFF.